A single sample is the source of the 5 T cell receptor beta chains below, sequenced in a study of blood T cell repertoires in COVID-19. Sequencing was performed with immunoSEQ multiplex PCR; in TCRdb, only in-frame clones are kept and a portion is missing. The profile shows 250,000 to 300,000 clones, roughly 86% of them singletons. Sample: PBMCs or T cells enriched from blood (not recorded which). These receptors were taken from a woman aged 25 to 39 who had recovered from COVID-19.

The genes are TRBV5-6 and TRBJ1-2; the D gene is possibly TRBD1 (5 bases). V was shortened by 4 bases and J by 0 bases, with 19 bases between the two germline ends. The CDR3 loop spans 17 amino acids. The germline V gene encodes CDR1 SGHDT and CDR2 YYEEEE. The CDR3 DNA reads TGTGCCAGCAGCGCCACAGGCTTCACGGGGGCTAACTATGGCTACACCTTC. It specifies CASSATGFTGANYGYTF. Full variable domain (remainder filled in from reference TRBV5-6 and TRBJ1-2): DAGVTQSPTHLIKTRGQQVTLRCSPKSGHDTVSWYQQALGQGPQFIFQYYEEEERQRGNFPDRFSGHQFPNYSSELNVNALLLGDSALYLCASSATGFTGANYGYTFGSGTRLTVV.

In DNA, the CDR3 is TGTGCCAGCTCACCATCTCTAGGTAAGAGTGTGGCCTACGAGCAGTACTTC. Its protein product is CASSPSLGKSVAYEQYF. The gene calls are TRBV18 and TRBJ2-7; no firm D call. The CDR3 loop spans 17 amino acids. V was shortened by 2 bases and J by 2 bases, with 19 bases between the two germline ends. The germline gives CDR1 KGHSH, CDR2 LQKENI. The variable domain in full, with the rest retrieved from reference TRBV18 and TRBJ2-7, is NAGVMQNPRHLVRRRGQEARLRCSPMKGHSHVYWYRQLPEEGLKFMVYLQKENIIDESGMPKERFSAEFPKEGPSILRIQQVVRGDSAAYFCASSPSLGKSVAYEQYFGPGTRLTVT.

In regard to this clone: The same CDR3 is also encoded by other DNA sequences in this sample. The chain has TRBV29-1 and TRBJ1-1, with unresolved D. Between the trimmed V and J ends, which lost 3 bases and 5 bases, there was a span of 7 bases. This CDR3 spans 11 amino acids. The V gene's germline CDR1 is SQVTM and CDR2 ANQGSEA. The CDR3 DNA follows: TGCAGCGTTGAGGGGAGGACTGAAGCTTTCTTT. Amino acids: CSVEGRTEAFF. Full variable domain (rest looked up from reference TRBV29-1 and TRBJ1-1): SAVISQKPSRDICQRGTSLTIQCQVDSQVTMMFWYRQQPGQSLTLIATANQGSEATYESGFVIDKFPISRPNLTFSTLTVSNMSPEDSSIYLCSVEGRTEAFFGQGTRLTVV.

The gene calls are TRBV7-3 and TRBJ2-2; D not resolved. The CDR3 extends over 15 amino acids. V lost 5 bases, J lost 3 bases, and 13 bases lay in between. Germline CDR1 reads SGHTA; CDR2 reads FQGTGA. The CDR3: CASSPVGWHTGELFF. CDR3 nucleotide sequence: TGTGCCAGCAGCCCGGTCGGGTGGCACACCGGGGAGCTGTTTTTT. Complete variable domain (other parts from reference TRBV7-3 and TRBJ2-2): GAGVSQTPSNKVTEKGKYVELRCDPISGHTALYWYRQSLGQGPEFLIYFQGTGAADDSGLPNDRFFAVRPEGSVSTLKIQRTERGDSAVYLCASSPVGWHTGELFFGEGSRLTVL.

The rearrangement uses TRBV21-1 and TRBJ2-7; the D call of TRBD2 is as the table states it, not checked on the DNA. TRBV21-1 is listed as a pseudogene. The CDR3 covers 17 residues. CDR3 region: CASSTPKRQEKTYEQYF. The CDR3 DNA follows: TGTGCCAGCAGCACCCCTAAGCGGCAGGAAAAAACCTACGAGCAGTACTTC.